The 20 T cell receptor beta chains below were found in one sample sequenced in a study of cytomegalovirus exposure and HLA in healthy donors. The PCR employed 60 Vbeta primers together with 13 Jbeta primers. The table came from immunoSEQ multiplex PCR; TCRdb's copy has only in-frame clones and leaves some out. The data hold 60,000 or so clones, with around 86% observed a single time. Sequencing was carried out using PBMCs. The receptor set was obtained from a female donor in good health and CMV-seronegative.

The sample holds a few counts of this clone. This chain links TRBV14 with TRBJ2-7, with a tentative D call TRBD1 (5 bases). The V end lost 1 base, the J end lost 4 bases, and 17 bases lay between the germline ends. CDR3 length equals 16 residues. Germline values: CDR1 SGHDN, CDR2 FVKESK. CDR3 in amino acids: CASSQVRTLTAYEQYF. CDR3 in DNA: TGTGCCAGCAGCCAAGTGCGGACACTGACAGCGTACGAGCAGTACTTC.

The rearrangement joins TRBV5-1 to TRBJ2-7, with unresolved D. CDR1 SGHRS and CDR2 YFSETQ come from the germline V gene. The CDR3 length is 15 residues. V was clipped by 0 bases and J by 2 bases, with 12 bases between them. In DNA, the CDR3 is TGCGCCAGCAGCTTGGCTGGAGAAAGCCCCTACGAGCAGTACTTC. Translation gives CASSLAGESPYEQYF. Together with reference TRBV5-1 and TRBJ2-7, the CDR3 gives the full variable domain: KAGVTQTPRYLIKTRGQQVTLSCSPISGHRSVSWYQQTPGQGLQFLFEYFSETQRNKGNFPGRFSGRQFSNSRSEMNVSTLELGDSALYLCASSLAGESPYEQYFGPGTRLTVT.

The rearrangement joins TRBV29-1 to TRBJ2-7, with TRBD2 identical over 11 bases. CDR1 and CDR2 (germline): SQVTM, ANQGSEA. The J segment lost 2 bases and the V segment lost 2 bases, leaving 2 bases of the junction unmatched. This CDR3 spans 14 amino acids. DNA for the CDR3: TGCAGCGTTGAAACTAGCGGGAGACCCTACGAGCAGTACTTC. This sequence encodes CSVETSGRPYEQYF.

This chain links TRBV10-2 with TRBJ1-5; no reliable D call. Germline CDR1 and CDR2: WSHSY and SAAADI. Trimming removed 4 bases at V and 0 bases at J, with 10 bases between. The CDR3 runs to 15 residues. The CDR3 region is CASSVDGSSNQPQHF. For the CDR3, the DNA is TGCGCCAGCAGTGTTGACGGGAGTAGCAATCAGCCCCAGCATTTT.

This chain joins TRBV10-3 and TRBJ1-1, with D tentatively TRBD1 (6 bases). The CDR3 consists of 17 residues. V lost 4 bases to trimming and J lost 2 bases, with 20 bases between them. CDR1 is ENHRY and CDR2 is SYGVKD in the germline V gene. The CDR3 DNA is TGTGCCATCAGTGGGATGGCTGGACAGTACCCAAACACTGAAGCTTTCTTT. The encoded protein is CAISGMAGQYPNTEAFF.

This chain links TRBV5-1 with TRBJ1-2, with D maybe TRBD1 (6 bases). CDR1 and CDR2 from the germline V gene are SGHRS and YFSETQ. The CDR3 spans 15 residues. V dropped 0 bases and J dropped 0 bases, with 9 bases sitting between them. Written as DNA, the CDR3 is TGCGCCAGCAGCTTGGGAGGGGGAACTAACTATGGCTACACCTTC. This gives the protein CASSLGGGTNYGYTF.

This chain uses TRBV28 with TRBJ2-7; D call uncertain. Trimming shortened V by 6 bases and J by 6 bases, and 9 bases separated the two germline ends. The CDR3 is 11 amino acids. Germline assignment: CDR1 MDHEN and CDR2 SYDVKM. This chain's CDR3 is CASSQYSEQYF. CDR3 DNA: TGTGCCAGCAGCCAATATAGCGAGCAGTACTTC.

This sequence joins TRBV15 and TRBJ1-1; possible D gene TRBD1, 6 bases. The V end was cut by 0 bases, the J end by 4 bases, with 12 bases between. The CDR3 runs to 15 residues. Germline lookup yields CDR1 LNHNV and CDR2 YYDKDF (reference sequence). In nucleotides, the CDR3 is TGTGCCACCAGCAGAGAAGGGGGTGAGCGCACTGAAGCTTTCTTT. As protein: CATSREGGERTEAFF.

V usage is TRBV7-3 and J usage is TRBJ2-1, with a tentative D call TRBD1 (5 bases). This CDR3 is 14 amino acids long. Germline V gene sequence: CDR1 SGHTA, CDR2 FQGTGA. The germline V and J ends were trimmed by 0 bases and 8 bases, with 11 bases remaining between them. This chain's CDR3 is CASSLTGASDEQFF. In nucleotides, the CDR3 is TGTGCCAGCAGCTTAACTGGGGCTAGTGATGAGCAGTTCTTC. Together with reference TRBV7-3 and TRBJ2-1, the CDR3 gives the full variable domain: GAGVSQTPSNKVTEKGKYVELRCDPISGHTALYWYRQSLGQGPEFLIYFQGTGAADDSGLPNDRFFAVRPEGSVSTLKIQRTERGDSAVYLCASSLTGASDEQFFGPGTRLTVL.

The J gene is TRBJ2-7, the V gene TRBV28; D remains ambiguous. In germline, CDR1 is MDHEN, CDR2 SYDVKM. The CDR3 contains 12 residues. Trimming left V 6 bases short and J 3 bases short, with 9 bases between. In DNA, the CDR3 is TGTGCCAGCAGCTCACTCCACTACGAGCAGTACTTC. Translated, it gives CASSSLHYEQYF.

This sequence joins TRBV6-5 and TRBJ1-1; D gene ambiguous. The CDR3 spans 15 residues. V was clipped by 9 bases and J by 1 base, with 18 bases between them. The germline CDR1 and CDR2 sequences are MNHEY and SVGAGI. The CDR3 region is CASQNRAVWNTEAFF. CDR3 coding DNA: TGTGCCAGTCAAAATCGAGCGGTCTGGAACACTGAAGCTTTCTTT.

The V gene is TRBV18, the J gene TRBJ1-2; maybe TRBD1 (5 bases). V lost 3 bases and J 4 bases, leaving 9 bases between the germline ends. The CDR3 contains 13 residues. Germline CDR1 is KGHSH and CDR2 is LQKENI. Here the CDR3 DNA reads TGTGCCAGCTCACCCGACAGTCTCTATGGCTACACCTTC. It specifies CASSPDSLYGYTF.

The gene calls are TRBV28 and TRBJ1-1, with 7 positions matching TRBD1. Trimming took 5 bases from V and 1 from J; bases not matched to a gene: 10. The V gene's germline CDR1 is MDHEN and CDR2 SYDVKM. This CDR3 has 16 residues. DNA for the CDR3: TGTGCCAGCAGTGAACAGGGGTGGGCCTCGAACACTGAAGCTTTCTTT. Translating it yields CASSEQGWASNTEAFF.

The J gene is TRBJ2-7, the V gene TRBV7-9; D possibly corresponds to TRBD1 (7 bases). Germline V gene data show CDR1 as SEHNR and CDR2 as FQNEAQ (reference sequence). CDR3 size: 14 residues. Trimming left V 5 bases short and J 1 base short, with 12 bases between. DNA of the CDR3: TGTGCCAGCAGCCACAGGGGAGGTTCCTACGAGCAGTACTTC. Amino acid sequence: CASSHRGGSYEQYF.

This chain joins TRBV29-1 and TRBJ1-1; TRBD1 aligns across 7 bases. CDR3 length: 14 amino acids. The V and J ends lost 6 bases and 3 bases, in that order; junction bases with no gene match: 10. Germline CDR1 is SQVTM and CDR2 is ANQGSEA. The CDR3 here is CSVLPTGMYTEAFF. CDR3 bases: TGCAGCGTGTTACCGACAGGGATGTACACTGAAGCTTTCTTT.

This chain joins TRBV19 and TRBJ2-1, with TRBD2 matching 8 bases. With 6 bases clipped from V and 11 bases from J, the junction kept 9 bases outside the gene matches. This CDR3 contains 13 residues. Looked up from germline, CDR1 is LNHDA and CDR2 is SQIVND (reference sequence). The CDR3 nucleotides read TGTGCCAGTAGGCCAGACCGGGGGGGGAAGCAGTTCTTC. This translates into CASRPDRGGKQFF.

The chain links TRBV18 to TRBJ2-1, with D perhaps TRBD2 (6 bases). CDR3 size: 13 residues. Trimming took 3 bases from V and 9 from J, leaving 12 bases between them. Germline lookup yields CDR1 KGHSH and CDR2 LQKENI. The CDR3 coding sequence is TGTGCCAGCTCACCGGGACTCGAGGGTGAGCAGTTCTTC. Translation: CASSPGLEGEQFF.

The CDR3 DNA is TGTGCCAGCAGCTTAATCCCGGGACACGGGGGGTCGCAAGAGACCCAGTACTTC. Protein sequence: CASSLIPGHGGSQETQYF. This chain joins TRBV7-6 and TRBJ2-5, with D possibly TRBD2 on 7 matching bases. The CDR3 consists of 18 residues. Trimming pared 2 bases from V and 2 bases from J, leaving 21 bases between. Germline V CDR1 and CDR2: SGHVS, FNYEAQ.

This clone was detected only once. This sequence joins TRBV5-1 and TRBJ2-7; 8 bases align to TRBD2. Germline V lookup: CDR1 SGHRS, CDR2 YFSETQ. V shed 0 bases and J 2 bases; nucleotides not matched to a gene: 7. The CDR3 has 16 residues. Here the CDR3 DNA reads TGCGCCAGCAGCTTGGCCGGGGGGGCCAGAACCTACGAGCAGTACTTC. Amino acid sequence: CASSLAGGARTYEQYF.

The chain is built from TRBV7-2 and TRBJ2-7; 10 bases agree with TRBD2. This CDR3 spans 16 amino acids. The J segment lost 2 bases and the V segment lost 4 bases, leaving 8 bases of the junction unmatched. From germline, CDR1 is SGHTA and CDR2 FQGNSA. CDR3 DNA sequence: TGTGCCAGCAGCTCCACCGGGACTAGCGCTACCTACGAGCAGTACTTC. It translates to CASSSTGTSATYEQYF.